This T cell receptor beta chain was sequenced for a study of Graves' ophthalmopathy and Graves' hyperthyroidism. Those donors who had ophthalmopathy presented with moderate-to-severe activity, a CAS of ≥3, a NOSPECS of ≥4 and a duration under 3 months. Clinicians made diagnoses from clinical symptoms, serum thyroxine, TRAb, thyroid ultrasound and orbital computed tomography. RNA transcripts served as template for amplifying TCR beta CDR3 sequences. HTBI-primed first-round RT-PCR preceded second-round multiplex PCR. TCRdb re-analysed the multiplex PCR reads in MiXCR, keeping a single row per CDR3 protein. The table includes hundreds of thousands of distinct CDR3 sequences, roughly 39% detected once. By share of the sample, this clonotype is medium-sized. Sequenced sample: peripheral blood. This sequence was found in an adult man with Graves' ophthalmopathy.

The CDR3 here is CSVEENGDGYTF. CDR3 nucleotides: TGCAGCGTTGAAGAAAACGGGGATGGCTACACCTTC. The J gene is TRBJ1-2, the V gene TRBV29-1; no clear D. This CDR3 has 12 amino acids. V lost 0 bases and J lost 6, with 8 bases in between. The germline gives CDR1 SQVTM, CDR2 ANQGSEA.